A single sample is the source of the 20 T cell receptor beta chains below, sequenced in a study of cytomegalovirus exposure and HLA in healthy donors. Both 60 Vbeta primers and 13 Jbeta primers went into the PCR. Generated by immunoSEQ multiplex PCR, the TCRdb table keeps only in-frame clones and is missing some. The table has 200,000 to 250,000 clones, approximately 87% seen once. The specimen sequenced was PBMCs. These receptors were collected from a human donor in good health.

The V and J genes are TRBV5-4 and TRBJ2-1, with 12 nucleotides matching TRBD2. The V gene end was trimmed by 5 bases and the J gene end by 5 bases; junction bases not matched to a gene: 5. Germline assignment: CDR1 SGHNT and CDR2 YYREEE (reference sequence). The CDR3 is 15 amino acids. CDR3 sequence reads: CASSYTSGRNNEQFF. The CDR3, as DNA: TGTGCCAGCAGTTACACTAGCGGGAGGAACAATGAGCAGTTCTTC.

This clone was recorded once. The chain couples TRBV2 to TRBJ1-2, with D tentatively TRBD1 (6 bases). The CDR3 loop spans 14 amino acids. The germline V gene encodes CDR1 SNHLY and CDR2 FYNNEI. V was pared by 6 bases and J by 0 bases, with 11 bases between. The CDR3 region has the DNA TGTGCCAGCAGCGTCGACAGGTCTAACTATGGCTACACCTTC. Its translation is CASSVDRSNYGYTF.

The J gene is TRBJ2-1, the V gene TRBV10-1; 10 bases map to TRBD2. The CDR3 contains 13 residues. Germline-derived CDR1 and CDR2 are WNHNN and SYGVQD (reference sequence). With V trimmed by 2 bases and J by 8 bases, 0 bases remained unmatched. CDR3 sequence (DNA): TGCGCCAGCAGTGAGCTAGCGGGAGATGAGCAGTTCTTC. This encodes CASSELAGDEQFF.

The V gene is TRBV5-4, the J gene TRBJ2-5, with 10 bases that match TRBD1. This CDR3 spans 16 amino acids. Losses at the gene ends were 3 bases for V and 7 bases for J; bases not matched to a gene: 12. The germline gives CDR1 SGHNT, CDR2 YYREEE (reference sequence). The CDR3 coding sequence is TGTGCCAGCAGCTCTAAAGGGGACAGGGGATTTGGGACCCAGTACTTC. Translated, it gives CASSSKGDRGFGTQYF.

In its sample, this clone was seen a few times. The rearrangement uses TRBV5-4 and TRBJ2-7; 7 bases line up with TRBD1. After removal of 4 bases from V and 3 bases from J, the junction contained 4 bases not matched to a gene. There are 13 residues in the CDR3. Germline V gene sequence: CDR1 SGHNT, CDR2 YYREEE (reference sequence). CDR3 coding DNA: TGTGCCAGCAGCCCCAGACAGGGCTACGAGCAGTACTTC. This encodes CASSPRQGYEQYF.

The rearrangement joins TRBV11-2 to TRBJ2-5, with TRBD1 identical over 9 bases. The germline V gene has CDR1 SGHAT and CDR2 FQNNGV. The CDR3 spans 15 residues. The V and J ends lost 5 bases and 7 bases, in that order; junction bases with no gene match: 11. DNA of the CDR3: TGTGCCAGCAGCAAAATTACAGGGGGCGCCGGGACCCAGTACTTC. It codes for CASSKITGGAGTQYF.

The CDR3 loop reads CASSFDLSTDTQYF. The CDR3 region has the DNA TGTGCCAGCAGCTTCGACTTAAGCACAGATACGCAGTATTTT. The rearrangement uses TRBV7-9 and TRBJ2-3; D is uncertain. This CDR3 comprises 14 residues. Between the trimmed V and J ends, which lost 3 bases and 0 bases, there was a span of 7 bases. CDR1 and CDR2 (germline): SEHNR, FQNEAQ (reference sequence). Filled out from reference TRBV7-9 and TRBJ2-3, the complete variable domain reads DTGVSQNPRHKITKRGQNVTFRCDPISEHNRLYWYRQTLGQGPEFLTYFQNEAQLEKSRLLSDRFSAERPKGSFSTLEIQRTEQGDSAMYLCASSFDLSTDTQYFGPGTRLTVL.

This sequence joins TRBV7-3 and TRBJ1-1; 9 nucleotides line up with TRBD1. J lost 4 bases, V lost 0 bases, and 6 bases had no gene match. The CDR3 length is 16 residues. CDR1 and CDR2 from the germline V gene are SGHTA and FQGTGA. The DNA for the CDR3 is TGTGCCAGCAGCTTAACAGGTTTGGACAGGGGCACTGAAGCTTTCTTT. Its translation is CASSLTGLDRGTEAFF.

The chain recombines TRBV29-1 with TRBJ1-3; D is unclear. The CDR3 totals 13 residues. Germline CDR1 and CDR2: SQVTM and ANQGSEA. Trimming took off 2 bases at V and 4 bases at J, with 9 bases between the two ends. In nucleotides, the CDR3 is TGCAGCGTTGAATGGGAGTCCGGAAACACCATATATTTT. Its translation is CSVEWESGNTIYF.

The rearrangement joins TRBV29-1 to TRBJ1-1; D may be TRBD1 (5 bases). The V end lost 0 bases, the J end lost 8 bases, and 13 bases lay between the germline ends. In germline, CDR1 is SQVTM, CDR2 ANQGSEA. This CDR3 has 13 amino acids. The CDR3 here is CSVEDYGGREAFF. CDR3 sequence (DNA): TGCAGCGTTGAAGATTATGGGGGGAGGGAAGCTTTCTTT.

The rearrangement links TRBV6-6 to TRBJ1-3, with D perhaps matching TRBD1 (6 bases). The CDR3 runs to 15 residues. V was cut by 2 bases and J by 4 bases, with 12 bases left in between. The V gene's germline CDR1 is MNHNY and CDR2 SVGAGI (reference sequence). Here the CDR3 reads CASSYVRTAGNTIYF. For the CDR3, the DNA is TGTGCCAGCAGTTACGTGCGGACAGCCGGAAACACCATATATTTT.

The chain joins TRBV6-1 to TRBJ1-3, with TRBD1 identical over 7 bases. This CDR3 is 13 amino acids long. After removal of 6 bases from V and 4 bases from J, the junction contained 3 bases not matched to a gene. Germline-derived CDR1 and CDR2 are MNHNS and SASEGT. CDR3 sequence reads: CASRGGAGNTIYF. The CDR3, as DNA: TGTGCCAGCAGAGGGGGCGCAGGAAACACCATATATTTT.

The DNA for the CDR3 is TGTGCCAGCAGCGTAGTAGGGACAGAGGGGAGCGAGCAGTACTTC. It specifies CASSVVGTEGSEQYF. The chain recombines TRBV9 with TRBJ2-7; 7 bases are a match to TRBD1. The V segment lost 0 bases and the J segment 6 bases; nucleotides outside the gene matches: 9. Germline loops: CDR1 SGDLS, CDR2 YYNGEE. This CDR3 is 15 amino acids long.

This clone was recorded once. V is TRBV19 and J is TRBJ1-1; D uncertain. Trimming left V 7 bases short and J 0 bases short, with 15 bases between. Germline loops: CDR1 LNHDA, CDR2 SQIVND (reference sequence). The CDR3 has 15 residues. The DNA of the CDR3 is TGTGCCAGTAAATTGTTCAGGAACATGAACACTGAAGCTTTCTTT. It translates to CASKLFRNMNTEAFF. Full variable domain (rest looked up from reference TRBV19 and TRBJ1-1): DGGITQSPKYLFRKEGQNVTLSCEQNLNHDAMYWYRQDPGQGLRLIYYSQIVNDFQKGDIAEGYSVSREKKESFPLTVTSAQKNPTAFYLCASKLFRNMNTEAFFGQGTRLTVV.

The chain couples TRBV28 to TRBJ1-4; TRBD1 aligns across 8 bases. Germline lookup yields CDR1 MDHEN and CDR2 SYDVKM. The CDR3 runs to 15 residues. V lost 6 bases to trimming and J lost 8 bases; unmatched junction nucleotides: 11. As DNA, the CDR3 is TGTGCCAGCAGCCCCGGAGGACAGGGCGAAGAAAAACTGTTTTTT. Its translation is CASSPGGQGEEKLFF. Looking up the rest from reference TRBV28 and TRBJ1-4 gives the full variable domain: DVKVTQSSRYLVKRTGEKVFLECVQDMDHENMFWYRQDPGLGLRLIYFSYDVKMKEKGDIPEGYSVSREKKERFSLILESASTNQTSMYLCASSPGGQGEEKLFFGSGTQLSVL.

The rearrangement links TRBV4-1 to TRBJ1-3; D not resolved. Trimming cost V 0 bases and J 0 bases, with 6 bases left between them. Looked up from germline, CDR1 is MGHRA and CDR2 is YSYEKL. The CDR3 is made up of 15 amino acids. CDR3: CASSQDASSGNTIYF. CDR3 coding DNA: TGCGCCAGCAGCCAAGATGCGAGCTCTGGAAACACCATATATTTT.

The chain carries TRBV28 and TRBJ2-2, with 12 bases that match TRBD2. CDR3 length: 16 amino acids. CDR1 and CDR2 from the germline V gene are MDHEN and SYDVKM. Trimming took 6 bases from V and 3 from J; bases not matched to a gene: 5. CDR3: CASRLGLAGYTGELFF. In DNA, the CDR3 is TGTGCCAGCAGGCTCGGACTAGCGGGATACACCGGGGAGCTGTTTTTT.

The chain links TRBV18 to TRBJ1-3; 7 bases map to TRBD1. V trimming: 4 bases; J trimming: 0 bases; junction bases outside the gene matches: 9. This CDR3 comprises 17 residues. The germline gives CDR1 KGHSH, CDR2 LQKENI. The CDR3 nucleotides read TGTGCCAGCTCACAAATACAGGGGACGAGCTCTGGAAACACCATATATTTT. This translates into CASSQIQGTSSGNTIYF.

The chain recombines TRBV30 with TRBJ2-1; D is uncertain. CDR3 length: 11 amino acids. The V end was cut by 4 bases, the J end by 4 bases, with 5 bases between. CDR1 and CDR2 from the germline V gene are GTSNPN and SVGIG (reference sequence). The CDR3 is CAWNLYNEQFF. The CDR3, as DNA: TGTGCCTGGAACTTGTACAATGAGCAGTTCTTC. Full variable domain (remainder filled in from reference TRBV30 and TRBJ2-1): SQTIHQWPATLVQPVGSPLSLECTVEGTSNPNLYWYRQAAGRGLQLLFYSVGIGQISSEVPQNLSASRPQDRQFILSSKKLLLSDSGFYLCAWNLYNEQFFGPGTRLTVL.

The rearrangement uses TRBV19 and TRBJ1-3; 9 nucleotides align to TRBD1. The germline V gene encodes CDR1 LNHDA and CDR2 SQIVND (reference sequence). The CDR3 consists of 14 residues. The V gene end was trimmed by 11 bases and the J gene end by 1 base; junction bases not matched to a gene: 6. In DNA, the CDR3 is TGTGCCTGTACCGGGACAGGGTCTGGAAACACCATATATTTT. Its protein is CACTGTGSGNTIYF.